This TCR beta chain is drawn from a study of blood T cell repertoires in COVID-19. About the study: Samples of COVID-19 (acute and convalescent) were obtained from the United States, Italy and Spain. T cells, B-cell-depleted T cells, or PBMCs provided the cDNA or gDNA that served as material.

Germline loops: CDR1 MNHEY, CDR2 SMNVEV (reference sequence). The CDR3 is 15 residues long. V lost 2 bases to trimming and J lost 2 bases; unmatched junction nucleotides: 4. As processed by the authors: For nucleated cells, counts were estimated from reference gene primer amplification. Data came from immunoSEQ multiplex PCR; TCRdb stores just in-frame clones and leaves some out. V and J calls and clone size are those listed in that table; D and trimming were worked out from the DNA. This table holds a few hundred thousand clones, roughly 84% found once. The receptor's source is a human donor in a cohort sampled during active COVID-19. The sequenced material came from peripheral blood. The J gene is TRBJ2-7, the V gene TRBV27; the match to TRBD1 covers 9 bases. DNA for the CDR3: TGTGCCAGCAGTTTAACCCGACAGGGGGCCTACGAGCAGTACTTC. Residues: CASSLTRQGAYEQYF.